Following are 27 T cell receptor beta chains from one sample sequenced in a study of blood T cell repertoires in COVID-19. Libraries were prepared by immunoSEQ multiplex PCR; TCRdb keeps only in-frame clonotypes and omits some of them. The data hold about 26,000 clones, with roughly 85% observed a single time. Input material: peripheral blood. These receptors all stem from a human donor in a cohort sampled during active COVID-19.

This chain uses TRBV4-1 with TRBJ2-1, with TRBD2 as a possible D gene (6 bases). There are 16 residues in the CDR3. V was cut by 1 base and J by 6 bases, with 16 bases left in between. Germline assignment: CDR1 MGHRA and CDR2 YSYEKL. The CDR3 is CASSQVRTTTLNEQFF. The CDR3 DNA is TGCGCCAGCAGCCAAGTGAGGACTACTACTCTCAATGAGCAGTTCTTC.

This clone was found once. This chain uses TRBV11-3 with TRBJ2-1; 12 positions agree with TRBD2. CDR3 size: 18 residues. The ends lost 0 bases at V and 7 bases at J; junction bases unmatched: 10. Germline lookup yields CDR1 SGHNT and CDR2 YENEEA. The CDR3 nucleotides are TGTGCCAGCAGCTTAGATCCCGGGCTAGCGGGGGGGGCTAATGAGCAGTTCTTC. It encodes CASSLDPGLAGGANEQFF.

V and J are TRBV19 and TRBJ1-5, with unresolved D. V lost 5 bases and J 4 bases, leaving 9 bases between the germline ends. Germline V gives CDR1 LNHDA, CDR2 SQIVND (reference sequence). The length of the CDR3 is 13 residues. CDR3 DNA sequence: TGTGCCAGTAGTGAGACGGAGAATCAGCCCCAGCATTTT. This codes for CASSETENQPQHF.

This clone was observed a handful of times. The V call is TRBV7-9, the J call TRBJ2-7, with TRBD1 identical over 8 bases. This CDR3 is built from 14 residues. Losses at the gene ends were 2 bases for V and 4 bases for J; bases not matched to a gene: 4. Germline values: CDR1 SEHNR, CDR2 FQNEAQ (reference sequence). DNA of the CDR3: TGTGCCAGCAGCTTACGGGACAGGTTTTACGAGCAGTACTTC. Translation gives CASSLRDRFYEQYF.

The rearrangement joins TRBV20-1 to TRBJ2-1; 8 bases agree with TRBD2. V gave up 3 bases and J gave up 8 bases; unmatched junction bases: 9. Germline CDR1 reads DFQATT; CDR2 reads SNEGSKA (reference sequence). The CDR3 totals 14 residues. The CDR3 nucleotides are TGCAGTGCTAGTCATAAGCGGGGGTTCGATGAGCAGTTCTTC. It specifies CSASHKRGFDEQFF.

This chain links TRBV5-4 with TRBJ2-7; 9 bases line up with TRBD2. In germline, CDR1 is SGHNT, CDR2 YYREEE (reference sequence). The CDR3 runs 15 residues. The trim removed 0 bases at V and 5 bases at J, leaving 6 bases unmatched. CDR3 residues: CASSLVGSGRNEQYF. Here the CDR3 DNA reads TGTGCCAGCAGCTTGGTAGGTAGCGGGAGAAACGAGCAGTACTTC.

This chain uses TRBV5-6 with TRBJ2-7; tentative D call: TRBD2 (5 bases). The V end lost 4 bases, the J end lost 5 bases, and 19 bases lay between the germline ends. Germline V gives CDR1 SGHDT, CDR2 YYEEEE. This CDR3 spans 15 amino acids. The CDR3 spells CASSQPRWTGNEQYF. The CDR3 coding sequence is TGTGCCAGCAGCCAACCCAGGTGGACTGGGAACGAGCAGTACTTC.

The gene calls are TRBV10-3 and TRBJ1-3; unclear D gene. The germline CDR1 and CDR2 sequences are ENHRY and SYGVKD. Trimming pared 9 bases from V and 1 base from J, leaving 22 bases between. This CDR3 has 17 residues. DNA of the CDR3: TGTGCCATAGGCCCGGGAAGCCTCCTACGTTCTGGAAACACCATATATTTT. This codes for CAIGPGSLLRSGNTIYF.

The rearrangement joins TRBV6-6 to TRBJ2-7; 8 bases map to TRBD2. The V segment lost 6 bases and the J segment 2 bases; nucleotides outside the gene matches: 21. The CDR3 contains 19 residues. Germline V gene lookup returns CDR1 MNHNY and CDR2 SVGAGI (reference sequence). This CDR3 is CASSYAPPRGSGVTYEQYF. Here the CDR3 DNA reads TGTGCCAGCAGCTACGCCCCCCCGAGAGGTAGCGGGGTGACCTACGAGCAGTACTTC.

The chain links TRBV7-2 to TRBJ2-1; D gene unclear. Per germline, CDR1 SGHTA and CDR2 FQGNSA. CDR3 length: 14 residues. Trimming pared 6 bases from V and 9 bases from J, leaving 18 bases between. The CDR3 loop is CASRSSMAVGEQFF. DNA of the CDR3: TGTGCCAGCAGGTCGTCTATGGCGGTCGGTGAGCAGTTCTTC.

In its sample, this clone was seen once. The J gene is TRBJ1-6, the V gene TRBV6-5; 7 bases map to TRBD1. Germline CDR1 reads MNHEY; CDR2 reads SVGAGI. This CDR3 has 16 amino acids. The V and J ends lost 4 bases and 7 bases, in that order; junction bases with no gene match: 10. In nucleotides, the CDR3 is TGTGCCAGCAGTTCTCGACAGGGACCGAGAAATTCACCCCTCCACTTT. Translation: CASSSRQGPRNSPLHF.

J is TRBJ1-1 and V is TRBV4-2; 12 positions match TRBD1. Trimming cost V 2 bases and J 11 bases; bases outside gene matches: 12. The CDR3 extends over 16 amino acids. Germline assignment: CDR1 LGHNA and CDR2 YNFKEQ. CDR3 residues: CASSQLYPGQGANAFF. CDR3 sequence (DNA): TGTGCCAGCAGCCAATTATACCCGGGACAGGGGGCTAATGCTTTCTTT.

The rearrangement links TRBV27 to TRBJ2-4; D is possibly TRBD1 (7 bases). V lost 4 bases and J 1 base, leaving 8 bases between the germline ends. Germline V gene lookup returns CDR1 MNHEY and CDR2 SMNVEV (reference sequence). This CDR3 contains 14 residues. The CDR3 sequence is CASSSGGAKNIQYF. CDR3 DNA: TGTGCCAGCAGTTCAGGGGGGGCCAAAAACATTCAGTACTTC.

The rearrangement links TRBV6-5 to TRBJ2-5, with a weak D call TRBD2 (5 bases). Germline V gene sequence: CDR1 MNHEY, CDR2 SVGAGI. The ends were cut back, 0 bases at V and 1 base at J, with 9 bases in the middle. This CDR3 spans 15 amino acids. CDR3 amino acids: CASSYSKSGQETQYF. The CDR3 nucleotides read TGTGCCAGCAGTTACTCGAAAAGCGGCCAAGAGACCCAGTACTTC.

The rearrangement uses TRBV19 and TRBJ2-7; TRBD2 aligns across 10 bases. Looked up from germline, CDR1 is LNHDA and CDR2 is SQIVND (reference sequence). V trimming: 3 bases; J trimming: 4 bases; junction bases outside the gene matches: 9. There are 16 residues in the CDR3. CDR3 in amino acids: CASSMQLAGEWYEQYF. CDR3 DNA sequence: TGTGCCAGTAGTATGCAGCTAGCGGGAGAATGGTACGAGCAGTACTTC.

CDR3 in DNA: TGTGCCAGCAGCTTACTCCGGGACAGGGAAGAAGGCTACACCTTC. Translating gives CASSLLRDREEGYTF. V is TRBV7-8 and J is TRBJ1-2; 9 bases are shared with TRBD1. This CDR3 contains 15 residues. Germline V lookup: CDR1 SGHVS, CDR2 FQNEAQ. The trim removed 2 bases at V and 8 bases at J, leaving 9 bases unmatched. Variable domain in full (rest from reference TRBV7-8 and TRBJ1-2): GAGVSQSPRYKVAKRGQDVALRCDPISGHVSLFWYQQALGQGPEFLTYFQNEAQLDKSGLPSDRFFAERPEGSVSTLKIQRTQQEDSAVYLCASSLLRDREEGYTFGSGTRLTVV.

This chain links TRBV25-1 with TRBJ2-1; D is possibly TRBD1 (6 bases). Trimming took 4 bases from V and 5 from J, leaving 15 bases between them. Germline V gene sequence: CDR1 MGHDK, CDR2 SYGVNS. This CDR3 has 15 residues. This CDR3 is CASSANYEGDNEQFF. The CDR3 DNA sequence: TGTGCCAGCAGTGCAAACTATGAGGGGGACAATGAGCAGTTCTTC.

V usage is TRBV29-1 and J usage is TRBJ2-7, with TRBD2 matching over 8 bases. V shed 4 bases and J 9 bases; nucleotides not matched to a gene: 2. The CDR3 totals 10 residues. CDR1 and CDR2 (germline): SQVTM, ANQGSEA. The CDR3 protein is CSVVGTRQYF. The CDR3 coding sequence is TGCAGCGTTGTAGGGACTAGGCAGTACTTC.

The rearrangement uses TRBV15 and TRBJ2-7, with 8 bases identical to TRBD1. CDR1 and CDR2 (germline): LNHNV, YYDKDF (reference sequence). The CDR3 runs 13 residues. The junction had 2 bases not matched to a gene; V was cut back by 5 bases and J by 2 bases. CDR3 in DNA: TGTGCCACCAGCGTCAGGGGGCCCTACGAGCAGTACTTC. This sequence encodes CATSVRGPYEQYF.

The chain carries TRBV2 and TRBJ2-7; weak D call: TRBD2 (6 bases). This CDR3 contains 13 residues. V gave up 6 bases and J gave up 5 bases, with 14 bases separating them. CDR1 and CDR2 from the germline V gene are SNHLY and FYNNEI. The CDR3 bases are TGTGCCAGCAGGACTGGAGGGGCCCACGAGCAGTACTTC. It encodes CASRTGGAHEQYF.

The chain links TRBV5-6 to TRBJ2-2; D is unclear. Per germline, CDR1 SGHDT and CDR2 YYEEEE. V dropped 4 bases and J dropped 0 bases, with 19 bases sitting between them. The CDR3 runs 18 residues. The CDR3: CASSPEPPYSTNTGELFF. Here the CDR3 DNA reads TGTGCCAGCAGCCCAGAACCTCCTTACAGCACGAACACCGGGGAGCTGTTTTTT.

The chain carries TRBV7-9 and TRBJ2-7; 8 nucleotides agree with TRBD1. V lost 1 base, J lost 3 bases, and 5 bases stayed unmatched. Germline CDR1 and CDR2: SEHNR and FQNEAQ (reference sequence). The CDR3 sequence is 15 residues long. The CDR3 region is CASSLGGQANYEQYF. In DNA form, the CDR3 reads TGTGCCAGCAGCTTAGGGGGACAGGCTAACTACGAGCAGTACTTC.

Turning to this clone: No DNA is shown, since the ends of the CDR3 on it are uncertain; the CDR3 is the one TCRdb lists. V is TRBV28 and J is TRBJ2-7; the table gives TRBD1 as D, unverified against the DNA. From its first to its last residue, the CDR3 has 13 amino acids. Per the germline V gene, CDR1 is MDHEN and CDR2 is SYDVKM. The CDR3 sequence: CASSSSTGYEQYF.

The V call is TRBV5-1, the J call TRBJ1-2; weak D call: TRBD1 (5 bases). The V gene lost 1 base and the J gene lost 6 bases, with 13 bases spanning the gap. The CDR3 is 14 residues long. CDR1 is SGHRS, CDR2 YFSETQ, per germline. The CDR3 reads CASSLLGVADGYTF. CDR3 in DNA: TGCGCCAGCAGCTTGCTAGGGGTTGCGGATGGCTACACCTTC.

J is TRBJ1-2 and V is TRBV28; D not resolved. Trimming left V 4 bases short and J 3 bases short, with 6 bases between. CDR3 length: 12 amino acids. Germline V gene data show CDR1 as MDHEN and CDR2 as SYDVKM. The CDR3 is CASSSLYYGYTF. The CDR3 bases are TGTGCCAGCAGTTCCCTGTACTATGGCTACACCTTC.

The CDR3 is CASSQDGRGARDTQYF. The CDR3 coding sequence is TGCGCCAGCAGCCAAGATGGGAGGGGGGCGCGTGATACGCAGTATTTT. The chain combines TRBV4-3 with TRBJ2-3; TRBD2 is a possible D gene (7 bases). The V end lost 0 bases, the J end lost 6 bases, and 16 bases lay between the germline ends. Per the germline V gene, CDR1 is LGHNA and CDR2 is YSLEER. The CDR3 spans 16 residues.

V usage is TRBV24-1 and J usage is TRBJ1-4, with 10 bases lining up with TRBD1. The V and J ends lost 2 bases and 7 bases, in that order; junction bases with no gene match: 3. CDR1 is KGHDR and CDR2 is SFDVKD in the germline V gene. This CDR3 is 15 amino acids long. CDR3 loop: CATSDSGQGPEKLFF. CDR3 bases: TGTGCCACCAGTGATTCGGGACAGGGGCCTGAAAAACTGTTTTTT.